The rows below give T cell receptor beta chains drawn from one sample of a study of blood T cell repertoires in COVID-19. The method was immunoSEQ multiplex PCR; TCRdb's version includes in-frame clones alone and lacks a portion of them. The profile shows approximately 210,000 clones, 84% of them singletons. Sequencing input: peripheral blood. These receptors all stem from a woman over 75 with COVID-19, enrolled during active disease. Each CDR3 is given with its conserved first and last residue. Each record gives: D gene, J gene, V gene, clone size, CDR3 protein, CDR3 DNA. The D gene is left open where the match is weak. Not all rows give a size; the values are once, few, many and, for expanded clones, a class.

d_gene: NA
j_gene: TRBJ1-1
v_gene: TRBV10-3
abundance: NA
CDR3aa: CAISESRMTGMNTEAFF
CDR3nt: TGTGCCATCAGTGAGTCTAGAATGACAGGCATGAACACTGAAGCTTTCTTT

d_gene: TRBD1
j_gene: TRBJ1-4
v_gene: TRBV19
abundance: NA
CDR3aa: CASRAGTGVGNEKLFF
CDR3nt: TGTGCCAGTAGGGCCGGGACAGGGGTGGGGAATGAAAAACTGTTTTTT

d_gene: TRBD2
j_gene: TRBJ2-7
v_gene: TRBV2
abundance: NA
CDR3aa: CASSGTSESEQYF
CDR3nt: TGTGCCAGCAGTGGGACTAGCGAGAGCGAGCAGTACTTC

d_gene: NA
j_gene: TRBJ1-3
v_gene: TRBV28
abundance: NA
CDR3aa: CASSLNAGRRNTIYF
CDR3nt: TGTGCCAGCAGTTTAAACGCGGGCCGGAGAAACACCATATATTTT

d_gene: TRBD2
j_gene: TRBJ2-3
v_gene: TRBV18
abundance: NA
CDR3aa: CASSPSGATDTQYF
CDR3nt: TGTGCCAGCTCACCGAGCGGGGCCACAGATACGCAGTATTTT

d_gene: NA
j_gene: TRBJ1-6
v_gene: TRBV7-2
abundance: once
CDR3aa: CASSRPTGTLNNSPLHF
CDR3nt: TGTGCCAGCAGCCGTCCCACAGGGACGCTAAATAATTCACCCCTCCACTTT

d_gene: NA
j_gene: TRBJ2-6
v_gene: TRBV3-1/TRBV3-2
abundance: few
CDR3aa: CASSLRGVGANVLTF
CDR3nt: TGTGCCAGCAGTCTCAGGGGAGTTGGGGCCAACGTCCTGACTTTC

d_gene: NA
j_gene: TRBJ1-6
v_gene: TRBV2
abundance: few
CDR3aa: CASSEVGLENSPLHF
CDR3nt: TGTGCCAGCAGTGAAGTGGGACTGGAAAATTCACCCCTCCACTTT

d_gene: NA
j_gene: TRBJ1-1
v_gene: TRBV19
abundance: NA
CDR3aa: CASSIDRRGTEAFF
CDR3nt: TGTGCCAGTAGTATAGATCGGAGGGGCACTGAAGCTTTCTTT

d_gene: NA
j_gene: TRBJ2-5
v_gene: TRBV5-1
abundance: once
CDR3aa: CASSFIAGERETQYF
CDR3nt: TGCGCCAGCAGCTTCATAGCAGGGGAACGAGAGACCCAGTACTTC

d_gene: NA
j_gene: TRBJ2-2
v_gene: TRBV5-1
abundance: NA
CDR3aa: CASRSSGGNTGELFF
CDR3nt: TGCGCCAGCAGAAGCTCTGGGGGCAATACCGGGGAGCTGTTTTTT

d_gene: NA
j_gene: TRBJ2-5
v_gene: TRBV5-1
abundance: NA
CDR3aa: CASTFVVGAQQETQYF
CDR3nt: TGCGCCAGCACCTTCGTAGTGGGGGCGCAACAAGAGACCCAGTACTTC

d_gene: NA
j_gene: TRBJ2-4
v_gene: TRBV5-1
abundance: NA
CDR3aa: CASSFGENIQYF
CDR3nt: TGCGCCAGCAGCTTCGGGGAAAACATTCAGTACTTC

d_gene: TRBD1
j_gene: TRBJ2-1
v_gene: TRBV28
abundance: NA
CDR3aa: CASSLGQGVYNEQFF
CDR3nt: TGTGCCAGCAGTTTAGGACAGGGGGTTTACAATGAGCAGTTCTTC

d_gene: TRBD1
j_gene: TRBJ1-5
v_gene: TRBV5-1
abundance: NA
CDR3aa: CASSFFETGVVVDSNQPQHF
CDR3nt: TGCGCCAGCAGCTTTTTTGAAACAGGGGTTGTTGTAGATAGCAATCAGCCCCAGCATTTT

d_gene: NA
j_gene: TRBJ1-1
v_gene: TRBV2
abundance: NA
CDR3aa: CASSTTRDTEAFF
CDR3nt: TGTGCCAGCAGTACTACACGGGACACTGAAGCTTTCTTT

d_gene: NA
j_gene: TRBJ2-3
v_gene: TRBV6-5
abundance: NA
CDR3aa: CASSPIAVSTDTQYF
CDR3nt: TGTGCCAGCAGCCCCATAGCGGTTAGCACAGATACGCAGTATTTT

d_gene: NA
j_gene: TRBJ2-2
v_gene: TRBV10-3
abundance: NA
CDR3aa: CAIPRSTNTGELFF
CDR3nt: TGTGCCATCCCCCGTTCCACTAACACCGGGGAGCTGTTTTTT

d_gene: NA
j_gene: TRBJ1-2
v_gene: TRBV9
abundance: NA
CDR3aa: CASSVELGANYGYTF
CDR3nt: TGTGCCAGCAGCGTCGAATTGGGAGCTAACTATGGCTACACCTTC

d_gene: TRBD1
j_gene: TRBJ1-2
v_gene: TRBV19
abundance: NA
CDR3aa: CASSMGQGNYGYTF
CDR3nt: TGTGCCAGTAGTATGGGACAGGGCAACTATGGCTACACCTTC

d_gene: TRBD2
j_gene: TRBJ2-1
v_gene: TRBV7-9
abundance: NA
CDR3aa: CASSLGLAGEYSEQFF
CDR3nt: TGTGCCAGCAGCTTAGGACTAGCGGGGGAATATAGTGAGCAGTTCTTC

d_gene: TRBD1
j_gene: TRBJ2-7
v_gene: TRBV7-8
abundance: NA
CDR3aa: CASSPGTGPVLYEQYF
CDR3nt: TGTGCCAGCAGCCCGGGGACAGGGCCGGTTCTCTACGAGCAGTACTTC

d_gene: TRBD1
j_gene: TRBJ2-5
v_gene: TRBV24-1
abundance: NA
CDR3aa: CATSGRQGSWETQYF
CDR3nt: TGTGCCACCAGTGGCAGACAGGGAAGTTGGGAGACCCAGTACTTC

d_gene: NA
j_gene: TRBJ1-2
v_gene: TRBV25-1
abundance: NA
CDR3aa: CASRSRGVGYTF
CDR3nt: TGTGCCAGCAGGTCCCGGGGAGTTGGCTACACCTTC

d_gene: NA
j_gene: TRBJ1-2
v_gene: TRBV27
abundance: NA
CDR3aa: CATTRAGGFDGYTF
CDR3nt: TGTGCCACCACTCGGGCGGGGGGCTTTGATGGCTACACCTTC

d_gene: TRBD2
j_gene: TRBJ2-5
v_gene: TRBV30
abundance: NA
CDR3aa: CAWSLAGGETQYF
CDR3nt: TGTGCCTGGAGCTTAGCGGGGGGCGAGACCCAGTACTTC